Shown below are 27 T cell receptor beta chains from a single sample sequenced in a study of cytomegalovirus exposure and HLA in healthy donors. Primers for the PCR totalled 60 Vbeta and 13 Jbeta. Sequencing was performed with immunoSEQ multiplex PCR; in TCRdb, only in-frame clones are kept and a portion is missing. The table lists about 150,000 clones, less than 85% of them singletons, with 6.3% in the top ten. The sequencing input was PBMCs. The source is a middle-aged man in good health and CMV-seropositive.

The J gene is TRBJ2-3, the V gene TRBV6-5; D is perhaps TRBD2 (7 bases). The V gene lost 5 bases and the J gene lost 2 bases, with 14 bases spanning the gap. CDR1 is MNHEY and CDR2 is SVGAGI in the germline V gene. The CDR3 sequence is 15 residues long. The CDR3 spells CASSLGGVSTDTQYF. Here the CDR3 DNA reads TGTGCCAGCAGTCTAGGGGGGGTTTCCACAGATACGCAGTATTTT.

The chain uses TRBV2 and TRBJ2-1; 7 nucleotides align to TRBD2. V lost 8 bases and J lost 3; bases outside the gene matches: 7. Germline V gene lookup returns CDR1 SNHLY and CDR2 FYNNEI. This CDR3 contains 14 residues. This CDR3 is CASGRVASYNEQFF. CDR3 bases: TGTGCCAGCGGGAGGGTGGCTAGCTACAATGAGCAGTTCTTC. The full variable domain, rest sourced from reference TRBV2 and TRBJ2-1, is EPEVTQTPSHQVTQMGQEVILRCVPISNHLYFYWYRQILGQKVEFLVSFYNNEISEKSEIFDDQFSVERPDGSNFTLKIRSTKLEDSAMYFCASGRVASYNEQFFGPGTRLTVL.

V usage is TRBV27 and J usage is TRBJ2-5, with TRBD1 identical over 8 bases. The DNA end lines up better with TRBJ2-7; the J call may be wrong. Germline lookup yields CDR1 MNHEY and CDR2 SMNVEV (reference sequence). The CDR3 has 13 amino acids. Here the CDR3 reads CASRSGGRYEQYF. CDR3 DNA sequence: TGTGCCAGCAGGTCAGGGGGCCGGTACGAGCAGTACTTC.

This rearrangement joins TRBV29-1 to TRBJ2-1; possibly TRBD2 for D (6 bases). The CDR3 spans 13 residues. V lost 7 bases and J lost 5, with 15 bases in between. CDR1 SQVTM and CDR2 ANQGSEA come from the germline V gene. The CDR3 DNA is TGCAGCGCCACCCGGGAGCTTAACAATGAGCAGTTCTTC. This gives the protein CSATRELNNEQFF.

The chain links TRBV19 to TRBJ2-5; 14 bases are a match to TRBD2. Germline CDR1 reads LNHDA; CDR2 reads SQIVND (reference sequence). The CDR3 is 18 amino acids. The V segment lost 5 bases and the J segment 1 base; nucleotides outside the gene matches: 9. The CDR3 sequence: CASSRLAGGPPVQETQYF. The CDR3 nucleotides read TGTGCCAGTAGTCGACTAGCGGGAGGGCCTCCCGTCCAAGAGACCCAGTACTTC. The entire variable domain, with the rest obtained from reference TRBV19 and TRBJ2-5, is as follows: DGGITQSPKYLFRKEGQNVTLSCEQNLNHDAMYWYRQDPGQGLRLIYYSQIVNDFQKGDIAEGYSVSREKKESFPLTVTSAQKNPTAFYLCASSRLAGGPPVQETQYFGPGTRLLVL.

The chain combines TRBV7-8 with TRBJ2-7; the match to TRBD1 covers 10 bases. The trim removed 2 bases at V and 0 bases at J, leaving 4 bases unmatched. From germline, CDR1 is SGHVS and CDR2 FQNEAQ. There are 16 residues in the CDR3. CDR3 region: CASSLLGTGASYEQYF. The CDR3 region has the DNA TGTGCCAGCAGCTTATTAGGGACAGGGGCCTCCTACGAGCAGTACTTC.

This clone appeared a few times. V usage is TRBV28 and J usage is TRBJ2-1; 7 bases fit TRBD1. The germline V gene encodes CDR1 MDHEN and CDR2 SYDVKM. The CDR3 spans 13 residues. The ends lost 6 bases at V and 6 bases at J; junction bases unmatched: 5. CDR3 DNA: TGTGCCAGCAGGAGGGGGCTCATCAATGAGCAGTTCTTC. It encodes CASRRGLINEQFF. Full variable domain (rest looked up from reference TRBV28 and TRBJ2-1): DVKVTQSSRYLVKRTGEKVFLECVQDMDHENMFWYRQDPGLGLRLIYFSYDVKMKEKGDIPEGYSVSREKKERFSLILESASTNQTSMYLCASRRGLINEQFFGPGTRLTVL.

The chain couples TRBV27 to TRBJ2-2; the match to TRBD1 covers 10 bases. Germline V lookup: CDR1 MNHEY, CDR2 SMNVEV (reference sequence). The CDR3 runs 15 residues. V was pared by 10 bases and J by 6 bases, with 11 bases of the junction left unmatched. Written as DNA, the CDR3 is TGTGCCACCAACCGGGGACAGGGGCTTTCCGGGGAGCTGTTTTTT. This codes for CATNRGQGLSGELFF.

The chain couples TRBV5-1 to TRBJ2-5, with 10 nucleotides matching TRBD1. J gave up 2 bases and V 0 bases, and 1 base lay outside the gene matches. The CDR3 contains 15 residues. Germline lookup yields CDR1 SGHRS and CDR2 YFSETQ. The CDR3 nucleotides are TGCGCCAGCAGCTTGGGACAGGGGGCTCAAGAGACCCAGTACTTC. This codes for CASSLGQGAQETQYF.

This clone was seen once. J is TRBJ2-7 and V is TRBV5-4, with D perhaps TRBD2 (6 bases). The CDR3 consists of 15 residues. V was cut by 2 bases and J by 0 bases, with 12 bases left in between. CDR1 is SGHNT and CDR2 is YYREEE in the germline V gene (reference sequence). CDR3 nucleotides: TGTGCCAGCAGCTTCGGCGGGGCCAACTCCTACGAGCAGTACTTC. It encodes CASSFGGANSYEQYF.

The chain couples TRBV4-2 to TRBJ2-6; D is unclear. Germline CDR1 reads LGHNA; CDR2 reads YNFKEQ. With 0 bases removed from V and 0 bases from J, the gap between germline ends came to 3 bases. The CDR3 covers 15 residues. Here the CDR3 reads CASSQDNSGANVLTF. CDR3 nucleotide sequence: TGTGCCAGCAGCCAAGACAACTCTGGGGCCAACGTCCTGACTTTC.

This clone was seen a few times. The CDR3 nucleotides read TGTGCCACCAAGGACAGGGACGAAGCTTTCTTT. This encodes CATKDRDEAFF. This rearrangement joins TRBV10-3 to TRBJ1-1; 8 positions agree with TRBD1. The V and J ends lost 10 bases and 8 bases, in that order; junction bases with no gene match: 6. The CDR3 sequence is 11 residues long. CDR1 is ENHRY and CDR2 is SYGVKD in the germline V gene.

The rearrangement links TRBV27 to TRBJ2-5, with TRBD2 identical over 14 bases. The CDR3 loop spans 17 amino acids. V lost 1 base and J lost 5; bases outside the gene matches: 6. Looked up from germline, CDR1 is MNHEY and CDR2 is SMNVEV (reference sequence). The CDR3 protein is CASSLWGGLAGAETQYF. CDR3 nucleotide sequence: TGTGCCAGCAGTTTATGGGGGGGACTAGCGGGAGCGGAGACCCAGTACTTC.

The genes are TRBV5-1 and TRBJ1-1, with D possibly matching TRBD1 (6 bases). Germline CDR1 is SGHRS and CDR2 is YFSETQ. The CDR3 is 14 amino acids. Trimming removed 3 bases from V and 2 bases from J, with 11 bases in between. CDR3 DNA sequence: TGCGCCAGCAGCTCGCCGGGACAAAACACTGAAGCTTTCTTT. Its translation: CASSSPGQNTEAFF.

This chain connects TRBV11-2 to TRBJ2-7; D call uncertain. The CDR3 sequence is 14 residues long. V was clipped by 0 bases and J by 3 bases, with 9 bases between them. Germline V gene data show CDR1 as SGHAT and CDR2 as FQNNGV. The CDR3 protein is CASSLDVTFYEQYF. The CDR3 bases are TGTGCCAGCAGCTTAGACGTGACATTCTACGAGCAGTACTTC. Variable domain in full (rest from reference TRBV11-2 and TRBJ2-7): EAGVAQSPRYKIIEKRQSVAFWCNPISGHATLYWYQQILGQGPKLLIQFQNNGVVDDSQLPKDRFSAERLKGVDSTLKIQPAKLEDSAVYLCASSLDVTFYEQYFGPGTRLTVT.

This clone came up once. The chain uses TRBV4-2 and TRBJ2-1, with D possibly TRBD1 on 5 matching bases. Per germline, CDR1 LGHNA and CDR2 YNFKEQ. Trimming pared 1 base from V and 3 bases from J, leaving 16 bases between. The CDR3 is made up of 17 amino acids. CDR3 region: CASSQGGLGALYNEQFF. The CDR3 DNA reads as TGTGCCAGCAGCCAAGGGGGCCTAGGGGCCCTCTACAATGAGCAGTTCTTC.

This sequence joins TRBV6-5 and TRBJ2-7; 8 bases match TRBD1. CDR3 length: 14 amino acids. With V trimmed by 2 bases and J by 6 bases, 6 bases remained unmatched. Germline CDR1 reads MNHEY; CDR2 reads SVGAGI. CDR3 nucleotides: TGTGCCAGCAGTTACACGACAGGGGAAAGCGAGCAGTACTTC. Its translation: CASSYTTGESEQYF.

In regard to this clone: A junction end diverges from the germline sequence, so it may reflect a read error. The rearrangement uses TRBV7-7 and TRBJ1-4; 9 positions agree with TRBD1. This CDR3 comprises 15 residues. From germline, CDR1 is SSHAT and CDR2 FNYEAQ (reference sequence). The CDR3 loop reads CASSRTGGFNEKLFF. In nucleotides, the CDR3 is TGTGCTAGCAGCCGTACAGGGGGCTTTAATGAAAAACTGTTTTTT.

The chain joins TRBV28 to TRBJ2-1; 12 nucleotides line up with TRBD2. Trimming at V came to 8 bases and at J to 6 bases, leaving 11 bases not matched to a gene. The germline gives CDR1 MDHEN, CDR2 SYDVKM. CDR3 length equals 16 residues. CDR3 protein: CASAIGLAGNGNEQFF. As DNA, the CDR3 is TGTGCCAGCGCCATTGGACTAGCGGGAAATGGCAATGAGCAGTTCTTC.

V usage is TRBV11-2 and J usage is TRBJ2-3; D unclear. The CDR3 covers 18 residues. CDR1 is SGHAT and CDR2 is FQNNGV in the germline V gene. Trimming took off 0 bases at V and 2 bases at J, with 18 bases between the two ends. CDR3 in amino acids: CASSLDRVKWAFTDTQYF. In nucleotides, the CDR3 is TGTGCCAGCAGCTTAGATCGAGTTAAGTGGGCCTTCACAGATACGCAGTATTTT.

This rearrangement joins TRBV5-4 to TRBJ2-2; 9 bases match TRBD1. The trim removed 5 bases at V and 6 bases at J, leaving 2 bases unmatched. CDR1 is SGHNT, CDR2 YYREEE, per germline (reference sequence). CDR3 length: 13 residues. As DNA, the CDR3 is TGTGCCAGCAGGAGGACAGGGGCCGGGGAGCTGTTTTTT. The encoded protein is CASRRTGAGELFF.

This clone came up a few times. The rearrangement links TRBV9 to TRBJ2-7, with 8 positions matching TRBD1. The V gene's germline CDR1 is SGDLS and CDR2 YYNGEE. V lost 0 bases and J lost 7; bases outside the gene matches: 9. The CDR3 is 15 amino acids. The CDR3 nucleotides read TGTGCCAGCAGCGTAGCTGGACAGGGCTCTGAGGAGCAGTACTTC. Its protein product is CASSVAGQGSEEQYF.

This rearrangement joins TRBV10-3 to TRBJ2-7, with D perhaps matching TRBD2 (5 bases). The V gene lost 9 bases and the J gene lost 2 bases, with 11 bases spanning the gap. The germline V gene encodes CDR1 ENHRY and CDR2 SYGVKD. CDR3 size: 12 residues. The chain's CDR3 is CAMSAGAYEQYF. The CDR3 DNA reads as TGTGCCATGTCTGCGGGCGCCTACGAGCAGTACTTC.

The chain employs TRBV6-5 and TRBJ1-2; tentatively, D is TRBD1 (5 bases). V lost 6 bases to trimming and J lost 6 bases, with 14 bases between them. The CDR3 contains 13 residues. The V gene's germline CDR1 is MNHEY and CDR2 SVGAGI. CDR3 DNA: TGTGCCAGCAGGGCCAGGGTGTCGGATGGCTACACCTTC. Translation: CASRARVSDGYTF.

The chain carries TRBV28 and TRBJ1-1; possible D gene TRBD1, 5 bases. Trimming removed 3 bases from V and 3 bases from J, with 11 bases in between. This CDR3 comprises 14 residues. Germline CDR1 and CDR2: MDHEN and SYDVKM. For the CDR3, the DNA is TGTGCCAGCAGTTTGATCCGGGACTACACTGAAGCTTTCTTT. Translation: CASSLIRDYTEAFF.

This sequence joins TRBV28 and TRBJ2-3, with a tentative D call TRBD2 (5 bases). Germline-derived CDR1 and CDR2 are MDHEN and SYDVKM. The V end was cut by 4 bases, the J end by 0 bases, with 17 bases between. This CDR3 contains 17 residues. CDR3 sequence reads: CASSSARPLGSTDTQYF. CDR3 DNA: TGTGCCAGCAGTTCGGCCCGACCACTAGGGAGCACAGATACGCAGTATTTT.

This sequence joins TRBV20-1 and TRBJ2-5; D remains ambiguous. This CDR3 has 11 amino acids. CDR1 and CDR2 from the germline V gene are DFQATT and SNEGSKA (reference sequence). V lost 3 bases to trimming and J lost 5 bases, with 7 bases between them. The CDR3 region is CSASGYETQYF. CDR3 bases: TGCAGTGCTAGCGGTTATGAGACCCAGTACTTC.